The 18 T cell receptor beta chains below all came from one sample that was sequenced in a study of radiotherapy plus CTLA-4 blockade in lung cancer. TCRdb keeps only in-frame clones here, not all; method: immunoSEQ multiplex PCR. This table holds about 91,000 clones, less than 80% found once. The material was peripheral blood, obtained from a patient treated with radiotherapy plus ipilimumab. These receptors all stem from a human donor with non-small cell lung cancer that progressed on radiotherapy plus ipilimumab.

CDR3 in DNA: TGTGCCAGCAGTTCCGGTGACTTGGCGGGACAGAGCTATGGCTACACCTTC. Amino acid sequence: CASSSGDLAGQSYGYTF. This chain connects TRBV28 to TRBJ1-2, with 7 bases fitting TRBD1. CDR1 and CDR2 (germline): MDHEN, SYDVKM. The trim removed 4 bases at V and 4 bases at J, leaving 15 bases unmatched. The CDR3 extends over 17 amino acids.

There are a few counts of this clone. This chain links TRBV2 with TRBJ1-3; TRBD1 aligns across 7 bases. This CDR3 spans 17 amino acids. CDR1 SNHLY and CDR2 FYNNEI come from the germline V gene. The junction had 7 bases not matched to a gene; V was cut back by 2 bases and J by 0 bases. The CDR3 DNA reads TGTGCCAGCAGTGAATCATTCCGGACAGGCTCTGGAAACACCATATATTTT. Translating it yields CASSESFRTGSGNTIYF.

This sequence joins TRBV7-6 and TRBJ2-7; 9 bases fit TRBD2. Germline CDR1 reads SGHVS; CDR2 reads FNYEAQ. The CDR3 loop spans 15 amino acids. Trimming cost V 3 bases and J 1 base; bases outside gene matches: 4. The CDR3 DNA reads as TGTGCCAGCAGCTTTAGACTAGCGGAGTCCTACGAGCAGTACTTC. It encodes CASSFRLAESYEQYF.

The chain couples TRBV30 to TRBJ1-1, with a tentative D call TRBD1 (6 bases). The CDR3 totals 13 residues. V gave up 3 bases and J gave up 1 base, with 9 bases separating them. Germline V lookup: CDR1 GTSNPN, CDR2 SVGIG (reference sequence). Here the CDR3 reads CAWSGTQNTEAFF. CDR3 coding DNA: TGTGCCTGGAGCGGGACACAGAACACTGAAGCTTTCTTT.

The rearrangement links TRBV19 to TRBJ2-2; TRBD1 might be the D (5 bases). The CDR3 has 14 residues. CDR1 LNHDA and CDR2 SQIVND come from the germline V gene (reference sequence). Trimming shortened V by 7 bases and J by 2 bases, and 11 bases separated the two germline ends. The CDR3 spells CASMEGVNTGELFF. Written as DNA, the CDR3 is TGTGCCAGTATGGAAGGGGTCAACACCGGGGAGCTGTTTTTT.

The chain links TRBV7-9 to TRBJ2-7; 7 nucleotides match TRBD1. The germline CDR1 and CDR2 sequences are SEHNR and FQNEAQ (reference sequence). V was clipped by 5 bases and J by 4 bases; unmatched bases: 8. The CDR3 length is 14 residues. CDR3 sequence: CASSPGNRGYEQYF. The CDR3 bases are TGTGCCAGCAGCCCTGGAAACAGGGGTTACGAGCAGTACTTC. The full variable domain, in which reference TRBV7-9 and TRBJ2-7 provide the parts outside the CDR3, is DTGVSQNPRHKITKRGQNVTFRCDPISEHNRLYWYRQTLGQGPEFLTYFQNEAQLEKSRLLSDRFSAERPKGSFSTLEIQRTEQGDSAMYLCASSPGNRGYEQYFGPGTRLTVT.

This clone was observed a handful of times. The chain carries TRBV7-6 and TRBJ1-1; 8 nucleotides match TRBD1. This CDR3 contains 15 residues. Losses at the gene ends were 2 bases for V and 1 base for J; bases not matched to a gene: 3. Germline V gene sequence: CDR1 SGHVS, CDR2 FNYEAQ. CDR3 coding DNA: TGTGCCAGCAGCTTATCAGGGGGCCCGAACACTGAAGCTTTCTTT. Protein sequence: CASSLSGGPNTEAFF.

V and J are TRBV9 and TRBJ2-7; D is unclear. The CDR3 sequence is 14 residues long. From germline, CDR1 is SGDLS and CDR2 YYNGEE. Trimming removed 0 bases from V and 2 bases from J, with 9 bases in between. CDR3 protein: CASSVGQSPYEQYF. The CDR3 bases are TGTGCCAGCAGCGTAGGGCAGAGCCCCTACGAGCAGTACTTC. Looking up the rest from reference TRBV9 and TRBJ2-7 gives the full variable domain: DSGVTQTPKHLITATGQRVTLRCSPRSGDLSVYWYQQSLDQGLQFLIQYYNGEERAKGNILERFSAQQFPDLHSELNLSSLELGDSALYFCASSVGQSPYEQYFGPGTRLTVT.

V gene TRBV28 combines with J gene TRBJ2-5; D gene ambiguous. V was cut by 5 bases and J by 8 bases, with 12 bases left in between. CDR3 size: 12 residues. Germline V gene lookup returns CDR1 MDHEN and CDR2 SYDVKM. The CDR3 is CASSPTPITQYF. Here the CDR3 DNA reads TGTGCCAGCAGTCCTACCCCAATAACCCAGTACTTC.

This sequence joins TRBV11-2 and TRBJ2-1, with no clear D. Germline-derived CDR1 and CDR2 are SGHAT and FQNNGV. The CDR3 loop spans 16 amino acids. V shed 2 bases and J shed 8 bases, with 19 bases lying between them. The DNA for the CDR3 is TGTGCCAGCAGCTTAATTCGGAACCCCCAGACCCATGAGCAGTTCTTC. Translated: CASSLIRNPQTHEQFF.

Only a few counts were recorded for this clone. The chain joins TRBV7-8 to TRBJ1-3; no reliable D call. Per the germline V gene, CDR1 is SGHVS and CDR2 is FQNEAQ. V was pared by 3 bases and J by 1 base, with 4 bases between. This CDR3 is built from 13 residues. The CDR3: CASSFNSGNTIYF. Written as DNA, the CDR3 is TGTGCCAGCAGCTTCAATTCTGGAAACACCATATATTTT.

The genes are TRBV5-8 and TRBJ2-1; no clear D gene. V was trimmed by 5 bases and J by 8 bases, leaving 14 bases between them. Germline V gene sequence: CDR1 SGHTS, CDR2 YDEGEE. The length of the CDR3 is 13 residues. The CDR3 DNA follows: TGTGCCAGCAGTAATACGTGGGTTGATGAGCAGTTCTTC. It specifies CASSNTWVDEQFF.

The DNA for the CDR3 is TGTGCCAGCATCTCCGCCGACTCAAACTATGGCTACACCTTC. Protein: CASISADSNYGYTF. The chain joins TRBV28 to TRBJ1-2; D uncertain. The germline CDR1 and CDR2 sequences are MDHEN and SYDVKM. The CDR3 covers 14 residues. Between the trimmed V and J ends, which lost 7 bases and 2 bases, there was a span of 14 bases.

J is TRBJ2-5 and V is TRBV4-2; D gene unclear. The CDR3 sequence is 15 residues long. The germline V and J ends were trimmed by 0 bases and 4 bases, with 12 bases remaining between them. In germline, CDR1 is LGHNA, CDR2 YNFKEQ. This CDR3 is CASSQDREFGETQYF. In DNA, the CDR3 is TGTGCCAGCAGCCAAGATAGAGAATTCGGAGAGACCCAGTACTTC.

This sequence joins TRBV5-6 and TRBJ1-4, with D perhaps matching TRBD1 (6 bases). V shed 0 bases and J shed 7 bases, with 19 bases lying between them. CDR1 SGHDT and CDR2 YYEEEE come from the germline V gene. This CDR3 is built from 17 residues. CDR3 loop: CASSLGPGGLKGEKLFF. For the CDR3, the DNA is TGTGCCAGCAGCTTGGGGCCCGGGGGGCTGAAGGGTGAAAAACTGTTTTTT.

This clone was counted a few times. The V call is TRBV6-8, the J call TRBJ1-2; possible D gene TRBD1, 6 bases. Deletions cut 5 bases from V and 2 bases from J, with 12 bases between. Germline CDR1 and CDR2: MNHGY and SAAAGT. The CDR3 spans 14 residues. The CDR3 region is CASSATGANYGYTF. CDR3 coding DNA: TGTGCCAGCAGTGCAACGGGGGCAAACTATGGCTACACCTTC.

V usage is TRBV9 and J usage is TRBJ1-2; possible D gene TRBD1, 6 bases. Looked up from germline, CDR1 is SGDLS and CDR2 is YYNGEE. The V and J ends lost 0 bases and 1 base respectively, with 19 bases between them. The CDR3 covers 18 residues. CDR3 sequence reads: CASSVAPSSTGINYGYTF. As DNA, the CDR3 is TGTGCCAGCAGCGTAGCCCCCTCCTCGACAGGAATTAACTATGGCTACACCTTC.

V gene TRBV5-1 combines with J gene TRBJ1-2, with D possibly matching TRBD1 (5 bases). Trimming stripped 4 bases from V and 4 bases from J, with 11 bases between. The germline V gene encodes CDR1 SGHRS and CDR2 YFSETQ. The CDR3 runs to 13 residues. As DNA, the CDR3 is TGCGCCAGCAGCACCGGGACTCTCTATGGCTACACCTTC. It yields the protein CASSTGTLYGYTF.